This T cell receptor beta chain was observed in a study of blood T cell repertoires in COVID-19. Across the whole study: Donors in the United States, Italy and Spain gave samples during acute or convalescent COVID-19.

TCRdb's copy holds only in-frame clones and misses some; the assay was immunoSEQ multiplex PCR. The sample contains around 30,000 clones, about 89% of which appear only once. The specimen was peripheral blood. The TCR sequence derives from a man in his sixties or seventies with active COVID-19.

Here the CDR3 reads CASSVGPPGLAVYEQYF. CDR3 nucleotides: TGTGCCAGCAGCGTAGGCCCCCCCGGGCTAGCGGTCTACGAGCAGTACTTC. This chain joins TRBV9 and TRBJ2-7; 7 bases are a match to TRBD2. Per germline, CDR1 SGDLS and CDR2 YYNGEE. Trimming cost V 0 bases and J 3 bases; bases outside gene matches: 12. The CDR3 sequence is 17 residues long.